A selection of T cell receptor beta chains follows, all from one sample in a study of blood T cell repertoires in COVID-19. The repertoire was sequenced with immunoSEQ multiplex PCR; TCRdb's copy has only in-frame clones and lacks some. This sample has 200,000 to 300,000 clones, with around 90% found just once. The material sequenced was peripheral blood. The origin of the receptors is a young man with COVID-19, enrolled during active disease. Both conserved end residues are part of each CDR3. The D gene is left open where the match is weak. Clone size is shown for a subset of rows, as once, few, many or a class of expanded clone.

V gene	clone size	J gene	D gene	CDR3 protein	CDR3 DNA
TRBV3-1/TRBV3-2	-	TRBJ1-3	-	CASSQAAGSSGNTIYF	TGTGCCAGCAGCCAAGCTGCAGGCAGCTCTGGAAACACCATATATTTT
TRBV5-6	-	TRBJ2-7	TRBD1	CASSTRDRGNSYEQYF	TGTGCCAGCAGCACCCGGGACAGGGGAAACTCCTACGAGCAGTACTTC
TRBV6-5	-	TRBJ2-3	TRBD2	CASSLTGGLTDTQYF	TGTGCCAGCAGTTTGACGGGGGGTCTCACAGATACGCAGTATTTT
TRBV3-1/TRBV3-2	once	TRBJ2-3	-	CASSQDSRAGARGTQYF	TGTGCCAGCAGCCAAGATTCGAGGGCGGGGGCGAGGGGTACGCAGTATTTT
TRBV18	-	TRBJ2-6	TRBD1	CASSHRDRGPGANVLTF	TGTGCCAGCTCACACCGGGACAGGGGACCTGGGGCCAACGTCCTGACTTTC
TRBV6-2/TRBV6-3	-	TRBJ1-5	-	CASSYGEQPQHF	TGTGCCAGCAGTTACGGGGAGCAGCCCCAGCATTTT
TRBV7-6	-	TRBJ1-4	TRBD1	CASSLVGLGYRGNEKLFF	TGTGCCAGCAGCTTAGTCGGCCTTGGGTACAGGGGAAATGAAAAACTGTTTTTT
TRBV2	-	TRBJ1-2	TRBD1	CASGTAGYTF	TGTGCCAGCGGGACAGCCGGCTACACCTTC
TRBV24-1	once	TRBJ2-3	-	CATSDPGTDTQYF	TGTGCCACCAGTGACCCCGGGACAGATACGCAGTATTTT
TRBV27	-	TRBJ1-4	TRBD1	CASSSGTGGVGEKLFF	TGTGCCAGCAGTTCCGGGACAGGGGGCGTAGGTGAAAAACTGTTTTTT
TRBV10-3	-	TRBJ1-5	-	CAIRDLDDQPQHF	TGTGCCATCAGGGACTTAGACGATCAGCCCCAGCATTTT
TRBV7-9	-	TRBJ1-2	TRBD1	CASSVDRGGYGYTF	TGTGCCAGCAGCGTAGACAGGGGCGGCTATGGCTACACCTTC
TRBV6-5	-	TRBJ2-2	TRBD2	CASSTGGADTGELFF	TGTGCCAGCAGTACCGGGGGGGCCGACACCGGGGAGCTGTTTTTT
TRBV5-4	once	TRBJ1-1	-	CASSAVGQTMNTEAFF	TGTGCCAGCAGCGCGGTAGGACAGACCATGAACACTGAAGCTTTCTTT
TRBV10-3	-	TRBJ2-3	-	CAISPLGGVRMVTQYF	TGTGCCATCAGCCCCCTAGGGGGGGTTCGTATGGTTACGCAGTATTTT
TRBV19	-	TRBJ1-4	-	CASSIIQGMGNEKLFF	TGTGCCAGTAGTATCATCCAGGGGATGGGGAATGAAAAACTGTTTTTT
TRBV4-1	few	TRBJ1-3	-	CASSQNSQGANGNTIYF	TGCGCCAGCAGCCAGAATAGCCAAGGGGCAAATGGAAACACCATATATTTT
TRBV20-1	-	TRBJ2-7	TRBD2	CSASTSGAFAYEQYF	TGCAGTGCTAGTACTAGCGGGGCATTCGCCTACGAGCAGTACTTC
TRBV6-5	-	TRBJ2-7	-	CASTIEGRNYEQYF	TGTGCCAGCACCATCGAAGGGAGGAACTACGAGCAGTACTTC
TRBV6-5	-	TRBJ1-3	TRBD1	CASRPRTGGGNTIYF	TGTGCCAGCAGACCGCGGACAGGGGGAGGAAACACCATATATTTT
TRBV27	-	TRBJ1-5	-	CASNPRGGVGQPQHF	TGTGCCAGCAACCCCCGTGGGGGGGTTGGTCAGCCCCAGCATTTT
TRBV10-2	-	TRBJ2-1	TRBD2	CASSELAGGLGEQFF	TGCGCCAGCAGTGAGCTGGCGGGGGGGCTTGGTGAGCAGTTCTTC
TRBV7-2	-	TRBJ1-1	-	CASSFFGFQGSAEAFF	TGTGCCAGCAGCTTTTTTGGTTTTCAGGGGAGCGCTGAAGCTTTCTTT
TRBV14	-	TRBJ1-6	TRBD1	CASSRSGTGAVFGPLHF	TGTGCCAGCAGCCGATCCGGGACAGGGGCGGTTTTTGGACCCCTCCACTTT
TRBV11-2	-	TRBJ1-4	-	CASSLDTGGGEKLFF	TGTGCCAGCAGCTTAGATACAGGTGGTGGCGAAAAACTGTTTTTT
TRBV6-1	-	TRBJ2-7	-	CASSEGARGYEQYF	TGTGCCAGCAGTGAGGGTGCCAGGGGCTACGAGCAGTACTTC
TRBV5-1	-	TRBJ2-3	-	CASSLGGRGEADTQYF	TGCGCCAGCAGCTTGGGAGGGAGAGGGGAGGCAGATACGCAGTATTTT
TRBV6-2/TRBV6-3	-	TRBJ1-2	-	CASSYSRGPIYGYTF	TGTGCCAGCAGTTACTCCAGGGGCCCAATCTATGGCTACACCTTC
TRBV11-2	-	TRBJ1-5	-	CASSLSENQPQHF	TGTGCCAGCAGCTTATCAGAAAATCAGCCCCAGCATTTT
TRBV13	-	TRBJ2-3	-	CASSLRQALTDTQYF	TGTGCCAGCAGCCTCAGACAGGCGTTAACAGATACGCAGTATTTT
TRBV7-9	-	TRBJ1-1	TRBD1	CASSLLQGALLQTEAFF	TGTGCCAGCAGCTTATTACAGGGGGCTCTTTTGCAAACTGAAGCTTTCTTT
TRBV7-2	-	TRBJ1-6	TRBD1	CASSPTGTGSSPLHF	TGTGCCAGCAGTCCCACCGGGACAGGATCTTCACCCCTCCACTTT
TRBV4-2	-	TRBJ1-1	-	CASSQTGGNTEAFF	TGTGCCAGCAGCCAGACAGGCGGGAACACTGAAGCTTTCTTT
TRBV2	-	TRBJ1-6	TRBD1	CASRQGAAYNSPLHF	TGTGCCAGCAGGCAGGGGGCAGCCTATAATTCACCCCTCCACTTT
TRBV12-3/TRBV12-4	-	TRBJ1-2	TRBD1	CASRPDRAYGYTF	TGTGCCAGCAGACCCGACAGGGCCTATGGCTACACCTTC
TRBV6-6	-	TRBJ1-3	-	CASSQRATIYF	TGTGCCAGCAGTCAGAGGGCCACCATATATTTT
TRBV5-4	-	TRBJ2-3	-	CASSSSQGPDTQYF	TGTGCCAGCAGCTCTTCGCAGGGTCCAGATACGCAGTATTTT
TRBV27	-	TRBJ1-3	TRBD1	CASSGTGAASGNTIYF	TGTGCCAGCAGTGGGACAGGAGCCGCCTCTGGAAACACCATATATTTT
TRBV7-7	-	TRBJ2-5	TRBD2	CASSLGAGGIQETQYF	TGTGCCAGCAGCTTAGGGGCGGGGGGGATACAAGAGACCCAGTACTTC
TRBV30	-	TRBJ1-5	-	CAWQQGNSNQPQHF	TGTGCCTGGCAACAGGGTAATAGCAATCAGCCCCAGCATTTT
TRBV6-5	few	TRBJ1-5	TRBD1	CASSFGQEGQPQHF	TGTGCCAGCAGTTTCGGACAGGAGGGTCAGCCCCAGCATTTT
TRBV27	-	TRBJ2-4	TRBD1	CASSFSGGDIQYF	TGTGCCAGCAGTTTTTCAGGGGGTGACATTCAGTACTTC
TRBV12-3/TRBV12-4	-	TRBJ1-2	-	CASSFQRGYTF	TGTGCCAGCAGTTTTCAGCGGGGCTACACCTTC
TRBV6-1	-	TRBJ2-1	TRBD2	CASSECGGPGEQFF	TGTGCCAGCAGTGAATGCGGGGGGCCAGGGGAGCAGTTCTTC
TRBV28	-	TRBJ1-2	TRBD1	CASSLPLDRRVNYGYTF	TGTGCCAGCAGTTTGCCCCTGGACAGGCGAGTTAACTATGGCTACACCTTC
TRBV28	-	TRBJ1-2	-	CASSIQVNYGYTF	TGTGCCAGCAGTATTCAGGTTAACTATGGCTACACCTTC
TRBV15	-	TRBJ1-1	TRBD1	CATSMGQKNTEAFF	TGTGCCACCAGTATGGGACAGAAGAACACTGAAGCTTTCTTT
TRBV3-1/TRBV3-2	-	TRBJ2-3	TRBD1	CASSPSPGTGVSTDTQYF	TGTGCCAGCAGCCCAAGTCCCGGGACAGGGGTGAGCACAGATACGCAGTATTTT
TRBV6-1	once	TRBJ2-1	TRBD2	CASSEEGRGGIYNEQFF	TGTGCCAGCAGTGAGGAGGGACGGGGGGGAATCTACAATGAGCAGTTCTTC
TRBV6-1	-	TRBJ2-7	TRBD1	CASSDGRGHSGEQYF	TGTGCCAGCAGTGACGGCAGGGGGCACAGCGGCGAGCAGTACTTC
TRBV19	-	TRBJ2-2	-	CASSTVRGGFYTGELFF	TGTGCCAGTAGTACCGTGAGGGGGGGGTTTTACACCGGGGAGCTGTTTTTT
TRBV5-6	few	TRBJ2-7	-	CASSFAGVEQYF	TGTGCCAGCAGCTTTGCCGGGGTCGAGCAGTACTTC
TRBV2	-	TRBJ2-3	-	CASSEARDIGGSDTQYF	TGTGCCAGCAGTGAAGCTCGGGACATCGGCGGGTCAGATACGCAGTATTTT
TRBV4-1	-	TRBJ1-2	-	CASSQDLGDSGYTF	TGCGCCAGCAGCCAAGATTTAGGGGATTCTGGCTACACCTTC
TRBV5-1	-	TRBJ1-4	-	CASSADGGLNEKLFF	TGCGCCAGCAGCGCTGACGGGGGGCTCAATGAAAAACTGTTTTTT
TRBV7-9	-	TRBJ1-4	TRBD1	CASSNRDRGTDEKLFF	TGTGCCAGCAGCAACCGGGACAGGGGGACTGATGAAAAACTGTTTTTT